The T cell receptor (beta chain) under discussion was sequenced for a study of control samples from healthy donors and cancer patients. CDR3 length equals 15 residues. The germline V gene encodes CDR1 SGHRS and CDR2 YFSETQ. V lost 5 bases and J 0 bases, leaving 9 bases between the germline ends. The method was immunoSEQ multiplex PCR; TCRdb's version includes in-frame clones alone and lacks a portion of them. In the table there are about 95,000 clones, around 90% of which are singletons. This sequence originates from a woman between 65 and 79 years old in good health. Source material: blood. This chain joins TRBV5-1 and TRBJ1-6; D gene unclear. This CDR3 reads CASSPQTSYNSPLHF. The CDR3 coding sequence is TGCGCCAGCAGTCCCCAGACCTCCTATAATTCACCCCTCCACTTT.